This paragraph covers one T cell receptor beta chain sequence. Its specificity is not known. V gave up 6 bases and J gave up 2 bases, with 18 bases separating them. This CDR3 contains 16 residues. Looked up from germline, CDR1 is SGHRS and CDR2 is YFSETQ. TCRdb's copy holds only in-frame clones and misses some; the assay was immunoSEQ multiplex PCR. The repertoire includes 1.4 million to 1.5 million clones, over 95% of them detected once, and 0.95% to 1.5% sits in the top ten. This sample was included in a study of shared clonotypes between healthy human individuals. Study-level information: Donors had three CD4 naive, three CD4 memory, two CD8 naive and one CD8 memory plate apiece. Study results and caveats: Rarefaction demonstrated incomplete sorted-subset sequencing despite large depth.

None of the donors, who were healthy HIV-negative adults, had recently had acute infections or vaccinations. The chain carries TRBV5-1 and TRBJ2-1, with D tentatively TRBD2 (5 bases). The source material was naive CD4+ T cells sorted from blood. Subset meaning: CD45RA+ positively selected. The source is a man aged 30 to 45 in good health. The chain's CDR3 is CASMISGTRAYNEQFF. The CDR3 nucleotides are TGCGCCAGCATGATAAGCGGCACTCGGGCCTACAATGAGCAGTTCTTC.